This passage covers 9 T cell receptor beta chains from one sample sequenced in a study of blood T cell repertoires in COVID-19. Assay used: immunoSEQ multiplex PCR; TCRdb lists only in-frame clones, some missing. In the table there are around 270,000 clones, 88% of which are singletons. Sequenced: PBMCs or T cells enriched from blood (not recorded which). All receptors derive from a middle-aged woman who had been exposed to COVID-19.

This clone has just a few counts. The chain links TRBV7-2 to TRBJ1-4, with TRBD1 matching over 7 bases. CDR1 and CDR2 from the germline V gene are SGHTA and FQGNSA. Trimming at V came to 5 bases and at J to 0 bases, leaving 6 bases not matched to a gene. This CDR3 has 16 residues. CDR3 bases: TGTGCCAGCAGCAAGACAGGGTTTGCAACTAATGAAAAACTGTTTTTT. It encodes CASSKTGFATNEKLFF.

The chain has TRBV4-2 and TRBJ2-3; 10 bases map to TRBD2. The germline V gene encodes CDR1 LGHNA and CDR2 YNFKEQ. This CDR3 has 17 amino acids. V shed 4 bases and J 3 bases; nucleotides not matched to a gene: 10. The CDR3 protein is CASSRNELAGKTDTQYF. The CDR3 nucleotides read TGTGCCAGCAGCCGCAATGAACTAGCGGGGAAAACAGATACGCAGTATTTT.

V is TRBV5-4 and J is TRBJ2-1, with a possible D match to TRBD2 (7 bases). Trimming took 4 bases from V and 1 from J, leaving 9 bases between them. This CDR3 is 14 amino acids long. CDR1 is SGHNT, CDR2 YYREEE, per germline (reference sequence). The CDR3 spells CASSRGASYNEQFF. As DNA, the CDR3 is TGTGCCAGCAGCCGGGGGGCTTCCTACAATGAGCAGTTCTTC.

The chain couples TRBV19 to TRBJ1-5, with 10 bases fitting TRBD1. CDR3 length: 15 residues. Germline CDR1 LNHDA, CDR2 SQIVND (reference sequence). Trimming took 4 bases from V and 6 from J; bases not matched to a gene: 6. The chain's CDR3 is CASSRDRGVGQPQHF. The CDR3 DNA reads TGTGCCAGTAGTAGGGACAGGGGTGTGGGTCAGCCCCAGCATTTT.

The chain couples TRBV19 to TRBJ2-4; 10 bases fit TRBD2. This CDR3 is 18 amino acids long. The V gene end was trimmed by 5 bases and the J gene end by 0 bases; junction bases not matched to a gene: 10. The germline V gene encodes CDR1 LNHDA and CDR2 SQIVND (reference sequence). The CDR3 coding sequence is TGTGCCAGTAGTCCCGGCTTAGCGGGAGGAATAGCCAAAAACATTCAGTACTTC. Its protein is CASSPGLAGGIAKNIQYF.

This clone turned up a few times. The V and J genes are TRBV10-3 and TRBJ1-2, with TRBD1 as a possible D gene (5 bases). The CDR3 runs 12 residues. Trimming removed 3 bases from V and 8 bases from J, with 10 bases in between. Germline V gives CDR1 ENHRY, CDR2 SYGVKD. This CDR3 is CAISERGGGYTF. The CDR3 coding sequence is TGTGCCATCAGTGAAAGGGGAGGGGGCTACACCTTC.

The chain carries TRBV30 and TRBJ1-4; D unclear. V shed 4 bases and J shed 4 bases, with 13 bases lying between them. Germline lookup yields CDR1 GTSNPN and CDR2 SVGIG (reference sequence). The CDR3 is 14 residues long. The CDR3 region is CAWTRGLVNEKLFF. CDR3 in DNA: TGTGCCTGGACTCGGGGATTAGTTAATGAAAAACTGTTTTTT.

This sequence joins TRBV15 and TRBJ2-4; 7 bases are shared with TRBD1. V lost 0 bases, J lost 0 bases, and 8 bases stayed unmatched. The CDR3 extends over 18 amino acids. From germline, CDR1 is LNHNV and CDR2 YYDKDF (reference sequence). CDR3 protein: CATSRDKQGPVAKNIQYF. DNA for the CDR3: TGTGCCACCAGCAGAGACAAACAGGGGCCTGTAGCCAAAAACATTCAGTACTTC.

CDR3 sequence (DNA): TGTGCCAGCTCCCGAACTAGCGGGAGATTAAATGAGCAGTTCTTC. It specifies CASSRTSGRLNEQFF. The chain joins TRBV25-1 to TRBJ2-1, with 11 bases lining up with TRBD2. With V trimmed by 8 bases and J by 7 bases, 10 bases remained unmatched. Germline loops: CDR1 MGHDK, CDR2 SYGVNS. The length of the CDR3 is 15 residues.